One sample yielded the 27 T cell receptor beta chains listed below, sequenced in a study of blood T cells in healthy people across ages. A second PCR of 7 to 11 cycles used a sample-barcoded 5' primer and a J-beta primer mix. MiXCR was run by TCRdb on the 5' RACE reads, yielding one entry per CDR3 protein. This sample has 700,000 to 900,000 distinct CDR3 sequences, with around half found just once. Sequences were obtained from blood. These receptors were collected from an elderly man in good health.

This chain uses TRBV3-1 with TRBJ2-7; maybe TRBD2 (5 bases). The CDR3 sequence is 13 residues long. V was trimmed by 1 base and J by 7 bases, leaving 11 bases between them. Germline V CDR1 and CDR2: LGHDT, YNNKEL (reference sequence). The CDR3 nucleotides are TGTGCCAGCAGCCAAGGAATCCCGGGGGAGCAGTACTTC. This translates into CASSQGIPGEQYF.

The sample holds a few counts of this clonotype. The genes are TRBV7-2 and TRBJ1-5; a weak D match, TRBD1 (5 bases). Trimming stripped 2 bases from V and 10 bases from J, with 15 bases between. CDR3 length: 14 residues. The germline gives CDR1 SGHTA, CDR2 FQGNSA. The CDR3 sequence: CASSLNQGRGPQHF. The CDR3 bases are TGTGCCAGCAGCTTAAACCAGGGTAGGGGACCCCAGCATTTT.

The chain combines TRBV13 with TRBJ2-5; D is tentatively TRBD1 or TRBD2 (5 bases each). In germline, CDR1 is PRHDT, CDR2 FYEKMQ (reference sequence). The CDR3 consists of 14 residues. The ends were cut back, 5 bases at V and 2 bases at J, with 12 bases in the middle. This CDR3 reads CASSHRDRQETQYF. In DNA, the CDR3 is TGTGCCAGCAGCCACCGGGACCGACAAGAGACCCAGTACTTC.

J is TRBJ2-1 and V is TRBV7-2, with TRBD2 as a possible D gene (6 bases). The CDR3 runs to 16 residues. In germline, CDR1 is SGHTA, CDR2 FQGNSA. Trimming removed 3 bases at V and 4 bases at J, with 16 bases between. The CDR3, as DNA: TGTGCCAGCAGCTTCGCCCCTCCTAGCGATTACAATGAGCAGTTCTTC. Its protein product is CASSFAPPSDYNEQFF. Full variable domain (outside the CDR3, taken from reference TRBV7-2 and TRBJ2-1): GAGVSQSPSNKVTEKGKDVELRCDPISGHTALYWYRQSLGQGLEFLIYFQGNSAPDKSGLPSDRFSAERTGGSVSTLTIQRTQQEDSAVYLCASSFAPPSDYNEQFFGPGTRLTVL.

The chain couples TRBV6-1 to TRBJ1-1; tentatively, D is TRBD1 (6 bases). This CDR3 is built from 13 residues. CDR1 MNHNS and CDR2 SASEGT come from the germline V gene. V was clipped by 7 bases and J by 2 bases, with 11 bases between them. CDR3 region: CASKTGINTEAFF. Written as DNA, the CDR3 is TGTGCCAGCAAAACAGGGATTAACACTGAAGCTTTCTTT.

This chain connects TRBV7-9 to TRBJ1-4; 8 nucleotides line up with TRBD1. The germline V gene encodes CDR1 SEHNR and CDR2 FQNEAQ (reference sequence). The J segment lost 6 bases and the V segment lost 10 bases, leaving 7 bases of the junction unmatched. The CDR3 length is 13 residues. CDR3 nucleotide sequence: TGTGCCAACCCAGGGGGCCGGGATGAAAAACTGTTTTTT. The encoded protein is CANPGGRDEKLFF.

The genes are TRBV5-1 and TRBJ1-3, with D uncertain. This CDR3 has 15 amino acids. Germline loops: CDR1 SGHRS, CDR2 YFSETQ. V lost 0 bases and J lost 4, with 11 bases in between. CDR3 in amino acids: CASSLGSGSGNTIYF. CDR3 bases: TGCGCCAGCAGCTTGGGTTCGGGGTCCGGAAACACCATATATTTT.

This clonotype was detected only a few times. The CDR3 region is CAGGADAGHRYAYF. The DNA for the CDR3 is TGTGCCGGCGGGGCAGACGCGGGGCACAGATACGCGTATTTT. The rearrangement links TRBV6-1 to TRBJ2-3; a possible D gene is TRBD2 (6 bases). This CDR3 has 14 amino acids. Deletions cut 11 bases from V and 14 bases from J, with 29 bases between. Germline V CDR1 and CDR2: MNHNS, SASEGT.

This clonotype was counted only a few times. The chain links TRBV5-1 to TRBJ2-1; the match to TRBD2 covers 14 bases. In germline, CDR1 is SGHRS, CDR2 YFSETQ. The V gene end was trimmed by 3 bases and the J gene end by 5 bases; junction bases not matched to a gene: 7. The CDR3 runs 17 residues. CDR3 sequence reads: CASSSGLAGGMHNEQFF. For the CDR3, the DNA is TGCGCCAGCAGCTCCGGACTAGCGGGAGGCATGCACAATGAGCAGTTCTTC.

This chain links TRBV2 with TRBJ1-4; no reliable D call. CDR3 length: 14 residues. The germline V gene has CDR1 SNHLY and CDR2 FYNNEI. Trimming stripped 3 bases from V and 10 bases from J, with 15 bases between. CDR3 in DNA: TGTGCCAGCAGTGATAACAGCCCGGCGGGAAAACTGTTTTTT. This codes for CASSDNSPAGKLFF.

The V call is TRBV21-1, the J call TRBJ2-3; the DNA was not compared with TRBD2, the D call given in the table. TRBV21-1 is labeled a pseudogene. The CDR3 contains 12 residues. The CDR3 sequence: CASGTRDRYAYF. The DNA of the CDR3 is TGTGCCAGCGGGACTCGTGATAGATACGCGTATTTT.

This sequence joins TRBV5-4 and TRBJ2-7; 10 bases line up with TRBD2. There are 15 residues in the CDR3. V was pared by 4 bases and J by 0 bases, with 4 bases of the junction left unmatched. Looked up from germline, CDR1 is SGHNT and CDR2 is YYREEE (reference sequence). The CDR3 region is CASSKASGGSYEQYF. The CDR3 bases are TGTGCCAGCAGCAAGGCTAGCGGGGGCTCCTACGAGCAGTACTTC.

This chain connects TRBV6-1 to TRBJ2-2; D gene uncertain. Germline values: CDR1 MNHNS, CDR2 SASEGT. The CDR3 runs to 14 residues. Trimming shortened V by 5 bases and J by 2 bases, and 9 bases separated the two germline ends. The CDR3 loop is CASSQEVNTGELFF. The CDR3 DNA reads as TGTGCCAGCAGTCAGGAAGTTAACACCGGGGAGCTGTTTTTT.

The V call is TRBV7-9, the J call TRBJ1-1, with 8 nucleotides matching TRBD1. The CDR3 runs to 16 residues. Unmatched junction bases numbered 12, after V lost 5 bases and J lost 4 bases. Germline CDR1 and CDR2: SEHNR and FQNEAQ (reference sequence). The CDR3 here is CASSPGTGGFGTEAFF. CDR3 bases: TGTGCCAGCAGCCCTGGGACAGGAGGGTTTGGCACTGAAGCTTTCTTT.

CDR3 amino acids: CASSGGISYEQYF. As DNA, the CDR3 is TGTGCCAGCAGCGGGGGCATCTCCTACGAGCAGTACTTC. The gene calls are TRBV7-9 and TRBJ2-7; possible D gene TRBD1, 6 bases. The germline gives CDR1 SEHNR, CDR2 FQNEAQ (reference sequence). Trimming left V 5 bases short and J 0 bases short, with 8 bases between. The CDR3 is 13 amino acids.

In its sample, this clonotype was seen a few times. The V and J genes are TRBV6-2 or TRBV6-3 and TRBJ2-7, with TRBD1 identical over 10 bases. The V segment lost 6 bases and the J segment 3 bases; nucleotides outside the gene matches: 5. Germline lookup yields CDR1 MNHEY and CDR2 SVGEGT. The CDR3 length is 14 residues. This chain's CDR3 is CASSLTGGFYEQYF. The CDR3 DNA is TGTGCCAGCAGCCTGACAGGGGGCTTCTACGAGCAGTACTTC.

This chain links TRBV29-1 with TRBJ2-6, with 7 nucleotides matching TRBD1. Germline CDR1 is SQVTM and CDR2 is ANQGSEA. Unmatched junction bases numbered 6, after V lost 7 bases and J lost 3 bases. This CDR3 is 14 amino acids long. CDR3 sequence reads: CSATGVVGANVLTF. Written as DNA, the CDR3 is TGCAGCGCAACAGGGGTTGTTGGGGCCAACGTCCTGACTTTC.

This CDR3 is CASSLTGRGPEAFF. The CDR3 region has the DNA TGTGCCAGCAGCTTGACAGGGAGGGGCCCTGAAGCTTTCTTT. V gene TRBV5-6 combines with J gene TRBJ1-1; possible D gene TRBD1, 6 bases. CDR1 and CDR2 from the germline V gene are SGHDT and YYEEEE. V was clipped by 1 base and J by 6 bases, with 13 bases between them. The CDR3 extends over 14 amino acids.

This rearrangement joins TRBV20-1 to TRBJ2-7; D may be TRBD1 (5 bases). The CDR3 covers 12 residues. Trimming cost V 2 bases and J 2 bases, with 7 bases left between them. In germline, CDR1 is DFQATT, CDR2 SNEGSKA (reference sequence). The CDR3 DNA is TGCAGTGCTAGACCGACAGCCTACGAGCAGTACTTC. Its protein product is CSARPTAYEQYF.

The chain is built from TRBV10-3 and TRBJ1-5; the match to TRBD1 covers 7 bases. Germline assignment: CDR1 ENHRY and CDR2 SYGVKD. V trimming: 2 bases; J trimming: 2 bases; junction bases outside the gene matches: 3. This CDR3 has 15 residues. Written as DNA, the CDR3 is TGTGCCATCAGTGAGGTCCAGGGGGGCAATCAGCCCCAGCATTTT. This codes for CAISEVQGGNQPQHF.

J is TRBJ2-4 and V is TRBV29-1; 11 bases map to TRBD2. The DNA end lines up better with TRBJ2-7; the J call may be wrong. Germline-derived CDR1 and CDR2 are SQVTM and ANQGSEA. CDR3 length: 13 residues. CDR3 in DNA: TGCAGCGTCGGGACTAGCGGAATCTGCGAGCAGTACTTC. Its protein is CSVGTSGICEQYF.

This chain uses TRBV18 with TRBJ2-1, with 9 bases aligning to TRBD1. Looked up from germline, CDR1 is KGHSH and CDR2 is LQKENI. This CDR3 spans 16 amino acids. Trimming at V came to 4 bases and at J to 10 bases, leaving 14 bases not matched to a gene. The CDR3 DNA reads as TGTGCCAGCTCACGGTCCGGGACAGGGTCGGTCCGGGAGCAGTTCTTC. Amino acids: CASSRSGTGSVREQFF.

The gene calls are TRBV27 and TRBJ2-4, with D perhaps TRBD1 or TRBD2 (5 bases each). The J call may be faulty, since TRBJ2-7 better matches the DNA end. Germline V lookup: CDR1 MNHEY, CDR2 SMNVEV (reference sequence). The CDR3 consists of 11 residues. CDR3 sequence: CASRDGYEQYF. CDR3 DNA: TGTGCCAGCCGGGACGGGTACGAGCAGTACTTC.

The chain joins TRBV6-6 to TRBJ2-1; 9 nucleotides match TRBD2. The germline gives CDR1 MNHNY, CDR2 SVGAGI (reference sequence). This CDR3 has 17 amino acids. Germline trimming cut 0 bases from V and 3 bases from J; bases unmatched to any gene: 6. The CDR3 bases are TGTGCCAGCAGTTACTCATGGGCTAGCGGGAACTACAATGAGCAGTTCTTC. This gives the protein CASSYSWASGNYNEQFF.

This clonotype has only a few counts. This chain connects TRBV3-1 to TRBJ2-7; possibly TRBD2 for D (5 bases). CDR3 length: 15 amino acids. CDR1 is LGHDT and CDR2 is YNNKEL in the germline V gene (reference sequence). The germline V and J ends were trimmed by 0 bases and 5 bases, with 14 bases remaining between them. As DNA, the CDR3 is TGTGCCAGCAGCCAAGAAGCTGACGGAGGAGACGAGCAGTACTTC. Protein sequence: CASSQEADGGDEQYF.

This clonotype was counted between two and nine times. J is TRBJ2-7 and V is TRBV12-3 or TRBV12-4, with 11 bases lining up with TRBD2. V shed 8 bases and J 2 bases; nucleotides not matched to a gene: 8. The CDR3 has 15 amino acids. CDR3 nucleotides: TGTGCCAGCGCTCTCCTTAGCGGGAGGGCCTACGAGCAGTACTTC. Translating it yields CASALLSGRAYEQYF.

The rearrangement joins TRBV7-9 to TRBJ2-1; D ambiguous. The J call may be incorrect, as the DNA end agrees better with TRBJ2-7. There are 14 residues in the CDR3. Germline assignment: CDR1 SEHNR and CDR2 FQNEAQ (reference sequence). The CDR3 sequence: CASSNLVGSYEQYF. CDR3 bases: TGTGCCAGCAGCAACCTAGTAGGGTCGTACGAGCAGTACTTC.